This section outlines one TCR beta chain sequence together with its context. What it binds is unknown. CDR3 length: 13 amino acids. In germline, CDR1 is KGHSH, CDR2 LQKENI. V was pared by 8 bases and J by 8 bases, with 17 bases between. This entry comes from a study of CD8 T cells in ankylosing spondylitis. Whole-study results and caveats: A TCR beta motif of under 10 highly homologous variants seemed to mark ankylosing spondylitis blood. Within matched ankylosing spondylitis synovial fluid, disease-linked clones were reportedly significantly enriched.

TCRdb re-derived calls from the 5' RACE reads in MiXCR, one entry per CDR3 protein. This table holds more than 600,000 distinct CDR3 sequences, under 20% found once. The clonotype originates from a male donor with ankylosing spondylitis. This chain links TRBV18 with TRBJ2-3, with no clear D. The sample taken for sequencing was blood, either unsorted or a sorted T cell fraction (not recorded which). The DNA for the CDR3 is TGTGCCAGCCTCGCCACGTCCGTTGGTACGCAGTATTTT. The encoded protein is CASLATSVGTQYF.